These 15 T cell receptor beta chains were sequenced from one sample in a study of CD8 T cells in Susac syndrome. RNA totalling 0.5 to 1 ug underwent reverse transcription with random hexamers. TCRdb used MiXCR to reprocess the immunoSEQ multiplex PCR reads, holding one entry per CDR3 protein. The sample consists of fewer than 80,000 distinct CDR3 sequences, approximately 94% of them appearing once. Source material: CD8+ T cells from PBMCs. These receptors originate from a human donor with multiple sclerosis.

The rearrangement links TRBV29-1 to TRBJ2-3; TRBD2 matches at 10 bases. Looked up from germline, CDR1 is SQVTM and CDR2 is ANQGSEA. The CDR3 spans 15 residues. The J segment lost 0 bases and the V segment lost 5 bases, leaving 5 bases of the junction unmatched. The CDR3 bases are TGCAGCGTTTCCGGACTAGCGGAGAGCACAGATACGCAGTATTTT. This encodes CSVSGLAESTDTQYF.

The chain combines TRBV28 with TRBJ1-5; possibly TRBD1 for D (5 bases). The CDR3 spans 12 residues. CDR1 MDHEN and CDR2 SYDVKM come from the germline V gene. V was trimmed by 10 bases and J by 5 bases, leaving 12 bases between them. The CDR3 is CATRQSDQPQHF. In DNA form, the CDR3 reads TGTGCCACCCGACAGTCTGATCAGCCCCAGCATTTT.

For the CDR3, the DNA is TGTGCCAGCAGTTTAAGGGGGACCCCGCGGGACGAGCAGTACTTC. Residues: CASSLRGTPRDEQYF. The J gene is TRBJ2-7, the V gene TRBV27; a possible D gene is TRBD1 (6 bases). Trimming removed 2 bases from V and 5 bases from J, with 16 bases in between. The CDR3 contains 15 residues. Germline V lookup: CDR1 MNHEY, CDR2 SMNVEV (reference sequence).

J is TRBJ2-7 and V is TRBV14; D may be TRBD1 (5 bases). This CDR3 has 15 residues. CDR1 is SGHDN and CDR2 is FVKESK in the germline V gene. Trimming took off 0 bases at V and 3 bases at J, with 12 bases between the two ends. The CDR3 spells CASSQEDNPNYEQYF. CDR3 bases: TGTGCCAGCAGCCAAGAGGACAACCCCAACTACGAGCAGTACTTC.

The rearrangement uses TRBV12-3 or TRBV12-4 and TRBJ1-1; D is unclear. This CDR3 has 12 residues. Trimming took 2 bases from V and 1 from J, leaving 2 bases between them. The CDR3 loop reads CASSLQNTEAFF. The DNA for the CDR3 is TGTGCCAGCAGTTTACAGAACACTGAAGCTTTCTTT.

This chain connects TRBV20-1 to TRBJ1-1; D ambiguous. The V end was cut by 3 bases, the J end by 0 bases, with 14 bases between. The CDR3 has 15 amino acids. Looked up from germline, CDR1 is DFQATT and CDR2 is SNEGSKA (reference sequence). In nucleotides, the CDR3 is TGCAGTGCTAGGTGGAGGTTTACAATGAACACTGAAGCTTTCTTT. This gives the protein CSARWRFTMNTEAFF.

The V and J genes are TRBV24-1 and TRBJ2-1; TRBD1 or TRBD2 may be the D gene (5 bases each). The germline V and J ends were trimmed by 4 bases and 9 bases, with 12 bases remaining between them. Germline-derived CDR1 and CDR2 are KGHDR and SFDVKD. CDR3 size: 13 residues. The DNA for the CDR3 is TGTGCCACCAGTGACCCGGTCGGGACTGAGCAGTTCTTC. Its protein is CATSDPVGTEQFF.

This clonotype was seen just once. This rearrangement joins TRBV12-3 or TRBV12-4 to TRBJ2-7; TRBD1 might be the D (5 bases). The CDR3 totals 13 residues. Trimming removed 5 bases at V and 6 bases at J, with 14 bases between. Here the CDR3 DNA reads TGTGCCAGCAGTCCGTCCCCTCAGGGCGAGCAGTACTTC. It is translated as CASSPSPQGEQYF.

The chain links TRBV5-1 to TRBJ2-6, with 7 bases that match TRBD1. Germline CDR1 SGHRS, CDR2 YFSETQ. The V gene end was trimmed by 0 bases and the J gene end by 4 bases; junction bases not matched to a gene: 7. CDR3 length: 17 residues. CDR3 nucleotide sequence: TGCGCCAGCAGCTTGGTTGTAGGGGGCGCGGGGGCCAACGTCCTGACTTTC. The encoded protein is CASSLVVGGAGANVLTF. The complete variable domain, with remaining parts taken from reference TRBV5-1 and TRBJ2-6, reads KAGVTQTPRYLIKTRGQQVTLSCSPISGHRSVSWYQQTPGQGLQFLFEYFSETQRNKGNFPGRFSGRQFSNSRSEMNVSTLELGDSALYLCASSLVVGGAGANVLTFGAGSRLTVL.

The chain joins TRBV7-9 to TRBJ2-7; the D call may be TRBD1 or TRBD2 (5 bases each). CDR1 and CDR2 from the germline V gene are SEHNR and FQNEAQ (reference sequence). Trimming removed 4 bases from V and 3 bases from J, with 19 bases in between. The CDR3 is 16 residues long. In DNA, the CDR3 is TGTGCCAGCAGCTCGGCCGGGACCCCGGACGGCTACGAGCAGTACTTC. Translating it yields CASSSAGTPDGYEQYF. The variable domain in full, with the rest retrieved from reference TRBV7-9 and TRBJ2-7, is DTGVSQNPRHKITKRGQNVTFRCDPISEHNRLYWYRQTLGQGPEFLTYFQNEAQLEKSRLLSDRFSAERPKGSFSTLEIQRTEQGDSAMYLCASSSAGTPDGYEQYFGPGTRLTVT.

Points on this clonotype: The junction departs from germline at one end; a sequencing error may be responsible. V is TRBV7-8 and J is TRBJ2-3; D is unclear. CDR3 size: 9 residues. Germline CDR1 is SGHVS and CDR2 is FQNEAQ. This CDR3 reads CDSTDTQYF. CDR3 DNA sequence: TGTGACAGCACAGATACGCAGTATTTT.

The rearrangement uses TRBV4-1 and TRBJ1-2; D gene uncertain. The CDR3 length is 12 residues. Looked up from germline, CDR1 is MGHRA and CDR2 is YSYEKL. V shed 0 bases and J shed 7 bases, with 6 bases lying between them. This chain's CDR3 is CASSQEMSGYTF. The CDR3 DNA follows: TGCGCCAGCAGCCAAGAAATGTCTGGCTACACCTTC.

The chain joins TRBV27 to TRBJ2-1; perhaps TRBD2 as D (5 bases). The CDR3 consists of 13 residues. Germline CDR1 is MNHEY and CDR2 is SMNVEV (reference sequence). V lost 2 bases and J lost 7, with 9 bases in between. The CDR3 loop is CASSLRGGNEQFF. DNA for the CDR3: TGTGCCAGCAGTTTACGGGGTGGAAATGAGCAGTTCTTC.

This clonotype was seen once. This chain uses TRBV24-1 with TRBJ2-7, with D maybe TRBD1 (5 bases). V lost 5 bases and J 4 bases, leaving 11 bases between the germline ends. The germline V gene encodes CDR1 KGHDR and CDR2 SFDVKD. This CDR3 has 13 amino acids. The CDR3 protein is CATSGPDSYEQYF. The CDR3 region has the DNA TGTGCCACCAGTGGCCCCGACAGTTACGAGCAGTACTTC.

The chain couples TRBV7-9 to TRBJ2-2; the match to TRBD1 covers 8 bases. J gave up 7 bases and V 2 bases, and 9 bases lay outside the gene matches. Germline V gene data show CDR1 as SEHNR and CDR2 as FQNEAQ (reference sequence). CDR3 length: 16 residues. The CDR3 protein is CASSLPGQGILGELFF. The CDR3 DNA sequence: TGTGCCAGCAGCTTACCTGGACAGGGTATCCTCGGGGAGCTGTTTTTT.